The 11 T cell receptor beta chains presented below share a single source sample, sequenced in a study of regulatory T cells in long-lasting Graves disease. The time point here: newly diagnosed GD, antithyroid drugs for less than 3 months. PBMCs provided the RNA from which the TCR library was made. HTBI primers from iRepertoire and Arm-PCR of CDR3 regions yielded the TCR beta libraries. TCRdb re-called the multiplex PCR reads through MiXCR, storing one row per CDR3 protein. Among 350,000 to 500,000 distinct CDR3 sequences, approximately 15% were seen once, and the ten largest hold under 20%. These same data were also listed under a study on T cells in Graves' hyperthyroidism and ophthalmopathy.

Sequences were derived from peripheral blood mononuclear cells (PBMCs), sampled at new diagnosis, from a patient treated with antithyroid drugs. These receptors came from a woman aged 50 to 65 with Graves disease.

The V call is TRBV7-6, the J call TRBJ1-1; no clear D. The germline gives CDR1 SGHVS, CDR2 FNYEAQ. The V gene lost 5 bases and the J gene lost 0 bases, with 7 bases spanning the gap. The CDR3 consists of 13 residues. The CDR3 region is CASSTDMNTEAFF. The CDR3 DNA follows: TGTGCCAGCAGCACCGATATGAACACTGAAGCTTTCTTT.

This sequence joins TRBV18 and TRBJ2-3, with 13 bases identical to TRBD2. The CDR3 spans 15 residues. CDR1 is KGHSH and CDR2 is LQKENI in the germline V gene. J gave up 3 bases and V 4 bases, and 1 base lay outside the gene matches. The CDR3 sequence: CASSQTSGRTDTQYF. The CDR3 coding sequence is TGTGCCAGCTCACAGACTAGCGGGAGGACAGATACGCAGTATTTT.

The chain has TRBV6-2 or TRBV6-3 and TRBJ2-7; TRBD2 matches at 7 bases. The germline V gene encodes CDR1 MNHEY and CDR2 SVGEGT. This CDR3 has 14 amino acids. Germline trimming cut 7 bases from V and 2 bases from J; bases unmatched to any gene: 8. The DNA for the CDR3 is TGTGCCAGCATCGAAACGGCGGGAGCCTACGAGCAGTACTTC. Encoded protein: CASIETAGAYEQYF.

This clonotype was detected only a few times. The chain couples TRBV9 to TRBJ2-1; TRBD2 matches at 11 bases. Losses at the gene ends were 0 bases for V and 5 bases for J; bases not matched to a gene: 1. This CDR3 region has 15 residues. Germline assignment: CDR1 SGDLS and CDR2 YYNGEE. CDR3 sequence (DNA): TGTGCCAGCAGCGTAGTTAGCGGGAGGGACAATGAGCAGTTCTTC. Its protein is CASSVVSGRDNEQFF.

This clonotype was counted many times. The V gene is TRBV6-1, the J gene TRBJ2-7, with no clear D. Trimming took off 3 bases at V and 0 bases at J, with 12 bases between the two ends. Germline CDR1 is MNHNS and CDR2 is SASEGT. CDR3 length equals 15 residues. The CDR3 DNA reads TGTGCCAGCAGTGACTCATTCGGAAGCTCCTACGAGCAGTACTTC. It yields the protein CASSDSFGSSYEQYF.

The sample holds many counts of this clonotype. The rearrangement uses TRBV28 and TRBJ2-4; 7 bases map to TRBD1. J was trimmed by 6 bases and V by 6 bases; bases with no gene match: 5. This CDR3 region has 13 residues. Looked up from germline, CDR1 is MDHEN and CDR2 is SYDVKM. The CDR3 protein is CASSGGDRNIQYF. In DNA form, the CDR3 reads TGTGCCAGCAGCGGTGGGGACAGAAACATTCAGTACTTC.

Many counts were recorded for this clonotype. The gene calls are TRBV10-3 and TRBJ1-5; 11 nucleotides agree with TRBD1. V shed 7 bases and J 5 bases; nucleotides not matched to a gene: 13. Germline loops: CDR1 ENHRY, CDR2 SYGVKD. The CDR3 has 17 amino acids. CDR3 sequence (DNA): TGTGCCATCAAACCACAGCGGGACAGGGGGGCCGATCAGCCCCAGCATTTT. It is translated as CAIKPQRDRGADQPQHF.

This clonotype was recorded a few times. This chain joins TRBV4-1 and TRBJ2-3; TRBD2 matches at 12 bases. V shed 4 bases, J shed 2 bases, and the junction held 16 bases outside the gene matches. CDR3 length: 20 residues. CDR1 is MGHRA, CDR2 YSYEKL, per germline. CDR3 nucleotides: TGCGCCAGCAGCCCCAGCCCGGGACTAGCGGGTGGGTCCCACACAGATACGCAGTATTTT. Its protein is CASSPSPGLAGGSHTDTQYF.

V gene TRBV2 combines with J gene TRBJ1-5, with D possibly matching TRBD1 (6 bases). Germline CDR1 is SNHLY and CDR2 is FYNNEI. The CDR3 loop spans 15 amino acids. V was cut by 5 bases and J by 6 bases, with 17 bases left in between. The CDR3 bases are TGTGCCAGCAGTCTACAACCAGGGGTAGGTCAGCCCCAGCATTTT. As protein: CASSLQPGVGQPQHF.

The V and J genes are TRBV29-1 and TRBJ2-1, with 8 bases that match TRBD2. CDR1 and CDR2 from the germline V gene are SQVTM and ANQGSEA. CDR3 length equals 17 residues. The ends lost 4 bases at V and 2 bases at J; junction bases unmatched: 13. The CDR3 reads CSVVGGGYRTPYNEQFF. The CDR3 DNA is TGCAGCGTTGTTGGCGGGGGGTACAGAACCCCCTACAATGAGCAGTTCTTC.

This clonotype has ten or more counts. The rearrangement joins TRBV11-3 to TRBJ2-1; D not certain. Between the trimmed V and J ends, which lost 1 base and 0 bases, there was a span of 10 bases. The CDR3 length is 16 residues. Germline V gene lookup returns CDR1 SGHNT and CDR2 YENEEA. The CDR3 nucleotides are TGTGCCAGCAGCTTAGGTGCGCAGAGCTCCTACAATGAGCAGTTCTTC. It translates to CASSLGAQSSYNEQFF.